These T cell receptor beta chains were read from a single sample in a study of molecular identifiers for immune sequencing clone quantification. TCRdb analysed the PCR reads with MiXCR anew, one entry per CDR3 protein. Among roughly 50,000 distinct CDR3 sequences, about a third were seen once, and the ten largest hold about 3.8%. Sequencing input: naive CD8+ T cells from blood, with Jurkat cell RNA spiked in. Every receptor here comes from a human donor in good health. Some libraries in this study had Jurkat cell RNA spiked in. The CDR3 runs from the conserved cysteine through the conserved F or W.

>TRBJ2-7|TRBV27
CASGDFYYEQYF
>TRBJ1-5|TRBV6-2/TRBV6-3
CASSYSVGDSVGQPQHF
>TRBJ1-3|TRBV4-1
CASSQVPPGPSGNTIYF
>TRBJ1-1|TRBV7-3
CASSKTGSPEAFF
>TRBJ2-3|TRBV4-3
CASSQDSGTDTQYF
>TRBJ2-7|TRBV28
CASSLLRLGSEQYF
>TRBJ1-2|TRBV28
CASSFFSYGYTF
>TRBJ2-5|TRBV7-6
CASSSGLSQETQYF
>TRBJ1-5|TRBV24-1
CATGQGWASEPQHF
>TRBJ2-7|TRBV4-2
CASSQDSSYEQYF
>TRBJ2-7|TRBV7-6
CASSLAGSLNEQYF
>TRBJ2-4|TRBV27
CASSFSGGAGYIQYF